The clone carrying this TCR beta chain was detected once. Sequenced by immunoSEQ multiplex PCR; TCRdb stores in-frame clones only, minus some. The sample has over 25,000 clones, around 92% seen once. These data come from a study of T cells in localized non-small cell lung cancer. CDR3 length: 13 amino acids. After removal of 6 bases from V and 5 bases from J, the junction contained 7 bases not matched to a gene. Germline values: CDR1 MNHNS, CDR2 SASEGT. J is TRBJ2-7 and V is TRBV6-1; 7 bases align to TRBD1. The source was peripheral blood, collected before any cancer treatment. The source is a female donor older than 55 with stage I lung adenocarcinoma. DNA of the CDR3: TGTGCCAGCAGCCCCGGGACAGAACACGAGCAGTACTTC. This encodes CASSPGTEHEQYF.